These 25 T cell receptor beta chains originate from one sample sequenced in a study of OX40 agonist ivuxolimab in advanced cancers. Library preparation employed the immunoSEQ multiplex PCR assay. Entries here come from immuneACCESS through TCRdb and include only in-frame sequences with V and J called. Some clones fail to appear in such tables; in the studies checked, an unresolved V gene covers under half of the shortfall, and the cause of the remainder is unknown. This sample lists about 82,000 clones; approximately 87% were detected once. Of the sample, approximately 0.85% is held by the ten largest clones. The sample in question was CD4+ or CD8+ T cells sorted from blood, obtained in a trial of the OX40 agonist ivuxolimab. These receptors originate from an adult with an advanced solid tumor such as melanoma, head and neck, liver or kidney cancer.

This clone was recorded at least ten times. The chain has TRBV9 and TRBJ1-1; tentatively, D is TRBD1 (5 bases). The CDR3 is 15 residues long. In germline, CDR1 is SGDLS, CDR2 YYNGEE. V was shortened by 3 bases and J by 6 bases, with 18 bases between the two germline ends. The CDR3 region has the DNA TGTGCCAGCAGCGAGGGGTCGGGCCTCCGCCCTGAAGCTTTCTTT. As protein: CASSEGSGLRPEAFF.

The chain has TRBV19 and TRBJ1-2; 7 bases match TRBD1. This CDR3 contains 14 residues. Losses at the gene ends were 4 bases for V and 7 bases for J; bases not matched to a gene: 9. The germline CDR1 and CDR2 sequences are LNHDA and SQIVND (reference sequence). The CDR3 DNA follows: TGTGCCAGTAGTACCTTTGGACAGGTGGCTGGCTACACCTTC. Translating it yields CASSTFGQVAGYTF.

The J gene is TRBJ2-7, the V gene TRBV18; 9 bases match TRBD1. V was pared by 4 bases and J by 4 bases, with 5 bases of the junction left unmatched. Germline loops: CDR1 KGHSH, CDR2 LQKENI. The CDR3 runs 14 residues. The CDR3 sequence is CASSLRQGVYEQYF. The CDR3 nucleotides read TGTGCCAGCTCACTAAGACAGGGGGTTTACGAGCAGTACTTC.

The chain uses TRBV4-1 and TRBJ2-1; 11 bases map to TRBD2. V shed 4 bases, J shed 6 bases, and the junction held 11 bases outside the gene matches. This CDR3 spans 17 amino acids. The germline V gene has CDR1 MGHRA and CDR2 YSYEKL. The CDR3 sequence: CASSLLWLAGGSNEQFF. For the CDR3, the DNA is TGCGCCAGCAGCCTCCTTTGGCTAGCGGGGGGCTCCAATGAGCAGTTCTTC.

The chain recombines TRBV10-3 with TRBJ2-5; D may be TRBD2 (7 bases). V lost 3 bases and J lost 4, with 12 bases in between. In germline, CDR1 is ENHRY, CDR2 SYGVKD. The CDR3 extends over 14 amino acids. The CDR3: CAISDSRGAETQYF. DNA of the CDR3: TGTGCCATCAGTGATTCCCGGGGGGCAGAGACCCAGTACTTC.

The gene calls are TRBV25-1 and TRBJ1-2, with 8 nucleotides matching TRBD1. Germline V gives CDR1 MGHDK, CDR2 SYGVNS. The CDR3 runs to 15 residues. V was clipped by 4 bases and J by 3 bases; unmatched bases: 7. CDR3 in DNA: TGTGCCAGCAGTGCCCCTACGACAGGGGACTATGGCTACACCTTC. It is translated as CASSAPTTGDYGYTF.

This rearrangement joins TRBV5-4 to TRBJ2-5, with TRBD2 matching over 11 bases. Germline lookup yields CDR1 SGHNT and CDR2 YYREEE (reference sequence). The ends lost 0 bases at V and 4 bases at J; junction bases unmatched: 2. This CDR3 has 15 amino acids. CDR3 protein: CASSLELAGVETQYF. CDR3 DNA: TGTGCCAGCAGCTTGGAACTAGCGGGGGTAGAGACCCAGTACTTC.

This chain uses TRBV4-2 with TRBJ2-7; the D gene could be TRBD1 or TRBD2 (5 bases each). Trimming shortened V by 4 bases and J by 4 bases, and 14 bases separated the two germline ends. The CDR3 runs 14 residues. Germline V lookup: CDR1 LGHNA, CDR2 YNFKEQ. The CDR3 sequence: CASSLQGTSYEQYF. CDR3 coding DNA: TGTGCCAGCAGCCTACAAGGGACCTCTTACGAGCAGTACTTC.

The V and J genes are TRBV2 and TRBJ1-5, with 9 nucleotides matching TRBD1. This CDR3 has 14 amino acids. Germline CDR1 reads SNHLY; CDR2 reads FYNNEI. The trim removed 4 bases at V and 7 bases at J, leaving 5 bases unmatched. The CDR3 loop is CASSGTGVDQPQHF. The CDR3 region has the DNA TGTGCCAGCAGTGGGACAGGGGTTGACCAGCCCCAGCATTTT.

The genes are TRBV14 and TRBJ1-3, with D possibly TRBD1 on 5 matching bases. The CDR3 length is 15 residues. Trimming shortened V by 5 bases and J by 3 bases, and 14 bases separated the two germline ends. Germline V gene lookup returns CDR1 SGHDN and CDR2 FVKESK. Written as DNA, the CDR3 is TGTGCCAGCAGCGATCCTAGGGGTATTGGAAACACCATATATTTT. Amino acids: CASSDPRGIGNTIYF. Using reference TRBV14 and TRBJ1-3 for the parts outside the CDR3, the full variable domain is EAGVTQFPSHSVIEKGQTVTLRCDPISGHDNLYWYRRVMGKEIKFLLHFVKESKQDESGMPNNRFLAERTGGTYSTLKVQPAELEDSGVYFCASSDPRGIGNTIYFGEGSWLTVV.

The chain carries TRBV4-3 and TRBJ2-2; 11 bases fit TRBD1. The CDR3 is 17 amino acids. J was trimmed by 4 bases and V by 1 base; bases with no gene match: 5. The germline CDR1 and CDR2 sequences are LGHNA and YSLEER. The CDR3 here is CASSQAPDRGRTGELFF. Written as DNA, the CDR3 is TGCGCCAGCAGCCAAGCCCCGGACAGGGGGCGCACCGGGGAGCTGTTTTTT.

This chain connects TRBV7-3 to TRBJ2-3; 7 nucleotides align to TRBD2. The germline V gene has CDR1 SGHTA and CDR2 FQGTGA. V lost 4 bases to trimming and J lost 4 bases; unmatched junction nucleotides: 5. The CDR3 covers 14 residues. DNA of the CDR3: TGTGCCAGCAGCTCACTTGGGGGGGCAGATACGCAGTATTTT. It is translated as CASSSLGGADTQYF.

The V call is TRBV5-1, the J call TRBJ2-7; 8 nucleotides agree with TRBD2. The length of the CDR3 is 15 residues. The trim removed 4 bases at V and 4 bases at J, leaving 10 bases unmatched. Germline CDR1 SGHRS, CDR2 YFSETQ. CDR3 in amino acids: CASSHYSGGPYEQYF. The CDR3 DNA follows: TGCGCCAGCAGCCACTACAGCGGGGGTCCTTACGAGCAGTACTTC.

The chain uses TRBV5-8 and TRBJ2-5; D is possibly TRBD1 or TRBD2 (6 bases each). Germline V gene sequence: CDR1 SGHTS, CDR2 YDEGEE. CDR3 length equals 14 residues. V was trimmed by 4 bases and J by 5 bases, leaving 15 bases between them. CDR3 region: CASSPGALLETQYF. The CDR3, as DNA: TGTGCCAGCAGCCCGGGGGCTTTACTGGAGACCCAGTACTTC.

The V and J genes are TRBV7-9 and TRBJ1-5; D is possibly TRBD1 (5 bases). Germline V gene lookup returns CDR1 SEHNR and CDR2 FQNEAQ (reference sequence). The CDR3 is 15 amino acids. Trimming stripped 5 bases from V and 6 bases from J, with 17 bases between. The CDR3 loop reads CASSPAGAGSQPQHF. Written as DNA, the CDR3 is TGTGCCAGCAGCCCAGCCGGGGCCGGCAGTCAGCCCCAGCATTTT.

The chain has TRBV18 and TRBJ1-1; 7 nucleotides line up with TRBD1. With V trimmed by 0 bases and J by 4 bases, 8 bases remained unmatched. The CDR3 totals 16 residues. The germline CDR1 and CDR2 sequences are KGHSH and LQKENI. As DNA, the CDR3 is TGTGCCAGCTCACCACCATCACAGGGGATCGGCACTGAAGCTTTCTTT. Translation gives CASSPPSQGIGTEAFF.

This clone was counted a few times. The chain joins TRBV29-1 to TRBJ2-7; possibly TRBD1 for D (6 bases). This CDR3 comprises 11 residues. Germline loops: CDR1 SQVTM, CDR2 ANQGSEA. Trimming removed 7 bases at V and 6 bases at J, with 13 bases between. This CDR3 reads CSARRGFEQYF. CDR3 DNA sequence: TGCAGCGCTCGAAGGGGGTTCGAGCAGTACTTC.

The rearrangement links TRBV11-1 to TRBJ1-4, with TRBD1 as a possible D gene (6 bases). The germline gives CDR1 SGHAT, CDR2 FQDESV (reference sequence). CDR3 length equals 15 residues. The V end lost 5 bases, the J end lost 7 bases, and 17 bases lay between the germline ends. The CDR3, as DNA: TGTGCCAGCAGCCCTCCGGAACAGGGCGCTGAAAAACTGTTTTTT. Amino acids: CASSPPEQGAEKLFF.

This sequence joins TRBV6-5 and TRBJ2-5; possibly TRBD1 for D (5 bases). V lost 8 bases, J lost 4 bases, and 17 bases lay in between. CDR3 size: 14 residues. Germline CDR1 MNHEY, CDR2 SVGAGI. Here the CDR3 reads CASRQGWQGETQYF. The CDR3 DNA sequence: TGTGCCAGCCGCCAGGGTTGGCAGGGAGAGACCCAGTACTTC.

The V call is TRBV18, the J call TRBJ2-1; D possibly uses TRBD1 or TRBD2 (6 bases each). V dropped 3 bases and J dropped 8 bases, with 14 bases sitting between them. Germline V gene sequence: CDR1 KGHSH, CDR2 LQKENI. This CDR3 comprises 14 residues. The CDR3 protein is CASSPRWGADEQFF. In DNA form, the CDR3 reads TGTGCCAGCTCACCCAGGTGGGGGGCGGATGAGCAGTTCTTC.

The chain recombines TRBV5-1 with TRBJ1-4, with D tentatively TRBD1 (5 bases). Germline CDR1 and CDR2: SGHRS and YFSETQ. The CDR3 is made up of 14 amino acids. V was pared by 4 bases and J by 5 bases, with 12 bases between. CDR3 sequence reads: CASSRNSGNEKLFF. The CDR3 region has the DNA TGCGCCAGCAGCCGCAACTCAGGGAATGAAAAACTGTTTTTT.

The V and J genes are TRBV2 and TRBJ1-5; TRBD1 is a possible D gene (5 bases). The CDR3 has 14 amino acids. Per germline, CDR1 SNHLY and CDR2 FYNNEI. The ends were cut back, 7 bases at V and 0 bases at J, with 10 bases in the middle. In DNA form, the CDR3 reads TGTGCCAGCACGAAGGGGAATAGCAATCAGCCCCAGCATTTT. Protein product: CASTKGNSNQPQHF.

The rearrangement links TRBV6-1 to TRBJ2-3; 7 bases align to TRBD1. CDR3 length equals 14 residues. Germline values: CDR1 MNHNS, CDR2 SASEGT. Germline trimming cut 6 bases from V and 4 bases from J; bases unmatched to any gene: 7. The CDR3 loop reads CASRPRTGADTQYF. Here the CDR3 DNA reads TGTGCCAGCAGACCTAGGACAGGCGCAGATACGCAGTATTTT.

The CDR3 region is CASSGLNVTYNEQFF. The CDR3 DNA follows: TGTGCCAGCAGCGGACTCAACGTAACATACAATGAGCAGTTCTTC. The chain is built from TRBV25-1 and TRBJ2-1; TRBD2 is a possible D gene (5 bases). The V and J ends lost 6 bases and 4 bases respectively, with 16 bases between them. The germline V gene has CDR1 MGHDK and CDR2 SYGVNS. The CDR3 loop spans 15 amino acids.

This clone turned up a few times. This chain uses TRBV7-9 with TRBJ1-1; D is perhaps TRBD1 (5 bases). V was trimmed by 8 bases and J by 1 base, leaving 14 bases between them. CDR1 and CDR2 (germline): SEHNR, FQNEAQ (reference sequence). CDR3 length equals 14 residues. CDR3 amino acids: CASYRNRRNTEAFF. CDR3 DNA sequence: TGTGCCAGCTATCGAAACAGGCGGAACACTGAAGCTTTCTTT.